This is a list of T cell receptor beta chains from one sample in a study of CD8 T cells in ankylosing spondylitis. Each CDR3 protein is one row after TCRdb ran MiXCR on the 5' RACE reads. This sample yields around 150,000 distinct CDR3 sequences, of which approximately 48% are seen a single time; about 16% belongs to the top ten. Sequencing input: synovial fluid, either unsorted or a sorted T cell fraction (not recorded which). Every receptor here comes from a male donor with ankylosing spondylitis. Each CDR3 is given with its conserved first and last residue. D genes are given only for firm matches. Part of the rows lack a size; the others show once, few, many or a class for expanded clones.

TRBV15	NA	NA	TRBJ2-1	TGTGCCACCAGCGTTACAGCCTACAATGAGCAGTTCTTC	CATSVTAYNEQFF
TRBV28	NA	TRBD2	TRBJ2-1	TGTGCCAGCAGTCCCCCTGGGACTAAGCCCTCCAATGAGCAGTTCTTC	CASSPPGTKPSNEQFF
TRBV5-1	few	NA	TRBJ2-2	TGCGCCAGCAGCACCATGACCCCCGGGGAGCTGTTTTTT	CASSTMTPGELFF
TRBV15	NA	NA	TRBJ2-7	TGTGCCACCAGCAGAGTCGGACGAAGGAACTCCTACGAGCAGTACTTC	CATSRVGRRNSYEQYF
TRBV10-3	few	NA	TRBJ2-7	TGTGCCATCAGTGAGTTTGTGGGCGACTACGAGCAGTACTTC	CAISEFVGDYEQYF
TRBV12-3/TRBV12-4	few	NA	TRBJ1-6	TGTGCCAGCAGCCAACGGGCGCCCGCAACGGGTTCACCCCTCCACTTT	CASSQRAPATGSPLHF
TRBV12-3/TRBV12-4	NA	NA	TRBJ2-3	TGTGCCAGCAGTACATGGGGGGACCCCACAGATACGCAGTATTTT	CASSTWGDPTDTQYF
TRBV12-3/TRBV12-4	NA	NA	TRBJ1-6	TGTGCCAGCAGTTTAGTACCTCCGATGGGGTCACCCCTCCACTTT	CASSLVPPMGSPLHF
TRBV9	few	NA	TRBJ2-7	TGTGCCAGCAGCGTAGGTTACAGTATCTTTCCCGAGCAGTACTTC	CASSVGYSIFPEQYF
TRBV4-1	many	TRBD1	TRBJ2-7	TGCGCCAGCAGCCATAAAGGGGGGACAGGGGGCGCCGAGCAGTACTTC	CASSHKGGTGGAEQYF
TRBV5-1	NA	TRBD2	TRBJ2-7	TGCGCCAGCAGCTTACCCTACCCCACTAGCGGGAGTTTCGAGCAGTACTTC	CASSLPYPTSGSFEQYF
TRBV4-1	many	NA	TRBJ2-7	TGCGCCAGCAGCCAAGCCGAGGACGGGGGCTACGAGCAGTACTTC	CASSQAEDGGYEQYF
TRBV6-1	NA	TRBD1	TRBJ2-1	TGTGCCAGCAGTGCGTTGACAGGGGGCGGTGAGCAGTTCTTC	CASSALTGGGEQFF
TRBV4-3	few	NA	TRBJ2-1	TGCGCCAGCAGCCAGAGGGGGGTCCCCGGGTGGGACAATGAGCAGTTCTTC	CASSQRGVPGWDNEQFF
TRBV30	NA	NA	TRBJ1-1	TGTGCCTGGAGTCTTGGTAGGGGTAGGGGGAACACTGAAGCTTTCTTT	CAWSLGRGRGNTEAFF
TRBV6-5	NA	NA	TRBJ2-1	TGTGCCAGCAGTTACCAATCGCGGACCGACAATGAGCAGTTCTTC	CASSYQSRTDNEQFF
TRBV11-1	few	NA	TRBJ2-5	TGTGCCAGCAGCTTCGCTTCAATCCAGGGCGGAGAGACCCAGTACTTC	CASSFASIQGGETQYF
TRBV5-1	few	NA	TRBJ2-1	TGCGCCAGCAGCTTGGGGGCCCCTAGGCGCGAGCAGTTCTTC	CASSLGAPRREQFF
TRBV7-2	NA	NA	TRBJ2-5	TGTGCCAGCAGCTTATTTTCAGGGGAAGACCAAGAGACCCAGTACTTC	CASSLFSGEDQETQYF
TRBV20-1	NA	NA	TRBJ2-1	TGCAGTGCTAGAGGGCGGCGGGGCACCTACAATGAGCAGTTCTTC	CSARGRRGTYNEQFF
TRBV7-9	few	NA	TRBJ2-3	TGTGCCAGCAGCGTAGGAATGGGGGAGACGGTAGATACGCAGTATTTT	CASSVGMGETVDTQYF
TRBV27	NA	NA	TRBJ1-6	TGTGCCAGCAGTTCTACTCCTTGGGCCCCTCACTATTCACCCCTCCACTTT	CASSSTPWAPHYSPLHF
TRBV5-1	NA	NA	TRBJ2-1	TGCGCCAGCAGCTTGCCTTCTAGCGACCGGAGGTACAATGAGCAGTTCTTC	CASSLPSSDRRYNEQFF
TRBV7-6	NA	NA	TRBJ2-1	TGTGCCAGCAGCTTAGCGGCGAGTGGCAATGAGCAGTTCTTC	CASSLAASGNEQFF
TRBV11-3	NA	TRBD1	TRBJ2-1	TGTGCCAGCAGCGCACGGGACAGGGGTTTCCATGAGCAGTTCTTC	CASSARDRGFHEQFF
TRBV29-1	NA	NA	TRBJ2-7	TGCAGCGTTGAAGAAGGGGGGTTAGTGTGGGGCTACGAGCAGTACTTC	CSVEEGGLVWGYEQYF
TRBV9	medium-sized	NA	TRBJ1-1	TGTGCCAGCAGCGTTGGGGCGTACTACGGGTCGGAAGCTTTCTTT	CASSVGAYYGSEAFF
TRBV10-3	many	TRBD2	TRBJ2-1	TGTGCCATCAGTGAGTCGAGGGATAGCGGGGGAAATGAGCAGTTCTTC	CAISESRDSGGNEQFF
TRBV4-1	NA	NA	TRBJ1-5	TGCGCCAGCAGCCAAAGGTTTCAGGTGCGGCCCCAGCATTTT	CASSQRFQVRPQHF
TRBV4-1	few	NA	TRBJ2-7	TGCGCCAGCAGCCAGGACGGCTACGAGCAGTACTTC	CASSQDGYEQYF
TRBV7-8	few	TRBD1	TRBJ2-7	TGTGCCAGCAGCTATCCCATCGGACAGGGGCCCTACGAGCAGTACTTC	CASSYPIGQGPYEQYF
TRBV12-3/TRBV12-4	few	NA	TRBJ2-7	TGTGCCAGCAGTTATCACCCGATTGCGTTGGTTTTCTACGAGCAGTACTTC	CASSYHPIALVFYEQYF
TRBV21-1	NA	NA	TRBJ2-3	TGTGCCAGCAGCAAAGAGCGGGATAGGACAGATACGCAGTATTTT	CASSKERDRTDTQYF
TRBV20-1	few	NA	TRBJ2-5	TGCAGTGCTAGGTACACCCCACTGGAGACCCAGTACTTC	CSARYTPLETQYF
TRBV4-2	NA	TRBD1	TRBJ1-2	TGTGCCAGCAGCCAAACCAACAGGGGGACTGATGGCTACACCTTC	CASSQTNRGTDGYTF
TRBV5-1	NA	NA	TRBJ2-4	TGCGCCAGCAGCTTGTCCGCCGCAGGGCCCCTGGCCAAAAACATTCAGTACTTC	CASSLSAAGPLAKNIQYF
TRBV5-1	NA	NA	TRBJ2-1	TGCGCCAGCAGCTTGGAACAATTCCTCTACAATGAGCAGTTCTTC	CASSLEQFLYNEQFF
TRBV5-1	few	NA	TRBJ1-2	TGCGCCAGCAGCTGGGAACCGGTTCTCTACTATGGCTACACCTTC	CASSWEPVLYYGYTF
TRBV7-2	NA	NA	TRBJ2-7	TGTGCCAGCAGCCCACTGAGCTCCTACGAGCAGTACTTC	CASSPLSSYEQYF
TRBV21-1	few	NA	TRBJ2-2	TGTGCCAGCAGCTCGAGCCGGGACAGGGGGCCCGGGGAGCTGTTTTTT	CASSSSRDRGPGELFF
TRBV6-5	few	TRBD1	TRBJ2-7	TGTGCCAGCAGTTACCCGGGACAGGGGTACTACGAGCAGTACTTC	CASSYPGQGYYEQYF
TRBV12-3/TRBV12-4	NA	TRBD2	TRBJ2-7	TGTGCCAGCAGTAAAAACTCGGGGGGGCGGTTCAACGAGCAGTACTTC	CASSKNSGGRFNEQYF
TRBV16	few	NA	TRBJ1-5	TGTGCCAGCAGCCAATATGGCTCCAATCAGCCCCAGCATTTT	CASSQYGSNQPQHF
TRBV18	NA	NA	TRBJ1-2	TGTGCCAGCTCACCAATTAGGCGAAAAGCCGCGCTGCCTTTC	CASSPIRRKAALPF
TRBV4-2	few	NA	TRBJ1-1	TGTGCCAGCAGCCAAGATCCGTTGAGTATCCTGGACACTGAAGCTTTCTTT	CASSQDPLSILDTEAFF
TRBV24-1	NA	NA	TRBJ2-2	TGTGCCACCAGTGATATCCTAGCGCCAAACACCGGGGAGCTGTTTTTT	CATSDILAPNTGELFF
TRBV28	NA	TRBD2	TRBJ2-7	TGTGCCAGCAGTTCCACGTCCCGGGGCGTCTACGGGACTAGCGGGAGAGTCCCCTACGAGCAGTACTTC	CASSSTSRGVYGTSGRVPYEQYF
TRBV11-2	NA	NA	TRBJ2-2	TGTGCCAGCAGCTTACACTTAGGGGGTTTTGCGAACACCGGGGAGCTGTTTTTT	CASSLHLGGFANTGELFF
TRBV20-1	NA	TRBD1	TRBJ1-2	TGCAGTGCTAGAGCACAGGGGGAAAACTATGGCTACACCTTC	CSARAQGENYGYTF
TRBV6-2/TRBV6-3	NA	TRBD2	TRBJ2-1	TGTGCCAGCAGGACTAGCGGGGGATTCAATGAGCAGTTCTTC	CASRTSGGFNEQFF
TRBV15	NA	NA	TRBJ2-1	TGTGCCACCAGCAGAGATACGAGCAGCTCCTACAATGAGCAGTTCTTC	CATSRDTSSSYNEQFF
TRBV15	many	NA	TRBJ2-7	TGTGCCACCAGCAGGGAAGGGGCATTCTACGAGCAGTACTTC	CATSREGAFYEQYF
TRBV7-3	few	NA	TRBJ1-1	TGTGCCAGCAGCTTAACAGGGAGTTGGACTGAAGCTTTCTTT	CASSLTGSWTEAFF
TRBV24-1	NA	NA	TRBJ1-1	TGTGCCACCCGAGACAGTAAAATACTGAACACTGAAGCTTTCTTT	CATRDSKILNTEAFF
TRBV6-1	few	TRBD2	TRBJ2-3	TGTGCCAGCAGTGAAGCCTCGGGGGGGAGCACAGATACGCAGTATTTT	CASSEASGGSTDTQYF
TRBV7-2	few	TRBD2	TRBJ2-5	TGTGCCAGCAGAGGACTAGCGGGGGGGGTACAAGAGACCCAGTACTTC	CASRGLAGGVQETQYF
TRBV2	NA	TRBD1	TRBJ1-6	TGTGCCAGCAGTAGAACTGCAGGACAGGGCGATTCACCCCTCCACTTT	CASSRTAGQGDSPLHF
TRBV6-5	NA	NA	TRBJ1-2	TGTGCCAGCAGCCCTCCTGGGGATGGCTACACCTTC	CASSPPGDGYTF